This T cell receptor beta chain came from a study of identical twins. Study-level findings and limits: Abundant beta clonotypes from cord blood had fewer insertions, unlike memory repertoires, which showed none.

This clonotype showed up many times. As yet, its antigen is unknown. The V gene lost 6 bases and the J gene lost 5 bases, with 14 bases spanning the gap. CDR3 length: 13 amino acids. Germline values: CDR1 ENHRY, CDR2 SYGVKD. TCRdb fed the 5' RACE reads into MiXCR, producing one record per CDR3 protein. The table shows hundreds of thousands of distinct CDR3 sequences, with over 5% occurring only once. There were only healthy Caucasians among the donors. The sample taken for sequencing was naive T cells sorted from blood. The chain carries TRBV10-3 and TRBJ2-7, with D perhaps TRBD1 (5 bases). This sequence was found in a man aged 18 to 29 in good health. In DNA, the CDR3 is TGTGCCATCAGCTCGGTAGGGGCTGACGAGCAGTACGTC. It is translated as CAISSVGADEQYV.